The T cell receptor (beta chain) under discussion was sequenced for a study of cytomegalovirus exposure and HLA in healthy donors. Study overall: The same platform was used for the 110 or so validation repertoires and the roughly 720 first-cohort repertoires, a later analysis reported. Findings and limits, study-wide: While the bulk of TCR sequences proved rare, some public TCRs turned up in many donors. Investigators reported approximately 150 TCR beta chains as tied to cytomegalovirus. Using the classifier, cytomegalovirus status was reportedly diagnosed with high specificity and sensitivity.

A note on this clone: What it binds is not known.

Germline-derived CDR1 and CDR2 are LNHDA and SQIVND (reference sequence). Trimming removed 3 bases from V and 0 bases from J, with 9 bases in between. The CDR3 sequence is 14 residues long. Sequencing used immunoSEQ multiplex PCR; TCRdb keeps in-frame clones, though not all of them. This sample yields some 130,000 clones, of which roughly four fifths are seen a single time; 1.4% belongs to the top ten. The chain is built from TRBV19 and TRBJ2-7, with D perhaps matching TRBD1 (5 bases). This receptor was obtained from a woman in her thirties in good health and CMV-seronegative. Material for sequencing was PBMCs. The DNA for the CDR3 is TGTGCCAGTAGTATTGGTGACAGCTCCTACGAGCAGTACTTC. Its translation: CASSIGDSSYEQYF.